This T cell receptor (beta chain) stems from a study of technical replicates of blood from several donors. The method was immunoSEQ multiplex PCR; TCRdb's version includes in-frame clones alone and lacks a portion of them. The sample lists some 13,000 clones; around 93% were seen once. Germline assignment: CDR1 LGHNA and CDR2 YNFKEQ. This CDR3 has 16 residues. The J segment lost 7 bases and the V segment lost 3 bases, leaving 12 bases of the junction unmatched. This clone was recorded only once. Source material: PBMCs. The chain has TRBV4-2 and TRBJ2-7; 10 bases line up with TRBD1. The source is a human donor in good health. The CDR3 reads CASSQNLDRGTGEQYF. CDR3 nucleotide sequence: TGTGCCAGCAGCCAGAACCTGGACAGGGGGACGGGGGAGCAGTACTTC.